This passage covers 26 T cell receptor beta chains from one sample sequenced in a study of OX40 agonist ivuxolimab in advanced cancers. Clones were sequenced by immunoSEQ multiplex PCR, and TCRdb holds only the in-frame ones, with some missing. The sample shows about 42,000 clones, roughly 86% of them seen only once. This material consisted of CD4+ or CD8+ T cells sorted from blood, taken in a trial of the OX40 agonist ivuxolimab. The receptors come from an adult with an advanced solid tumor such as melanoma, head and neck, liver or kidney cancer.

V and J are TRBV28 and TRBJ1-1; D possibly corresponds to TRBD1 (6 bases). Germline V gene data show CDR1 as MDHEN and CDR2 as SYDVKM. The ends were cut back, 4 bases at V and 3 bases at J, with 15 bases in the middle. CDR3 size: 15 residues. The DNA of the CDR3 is TGTGCCAGCAGTTCAAAACCCGACAGGTACACTGAAGCTTTCTTT. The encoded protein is CASSSKPDRYTEAFF.

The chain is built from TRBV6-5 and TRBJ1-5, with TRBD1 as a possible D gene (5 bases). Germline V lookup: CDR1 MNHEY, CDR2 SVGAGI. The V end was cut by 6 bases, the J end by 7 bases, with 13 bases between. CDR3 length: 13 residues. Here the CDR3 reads CASSPYWGQPQHF. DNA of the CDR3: TGTGCCAGCAGCCCGTACTGGGGGCAGCCCCAGCATTTT.

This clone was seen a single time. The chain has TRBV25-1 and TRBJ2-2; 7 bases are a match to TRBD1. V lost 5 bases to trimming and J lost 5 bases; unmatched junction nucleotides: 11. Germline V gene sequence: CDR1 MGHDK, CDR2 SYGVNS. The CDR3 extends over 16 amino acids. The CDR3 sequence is CASSPPNRGQTGELFF. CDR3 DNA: TGTGCCAGCAGTCCGCCAAACAGGGGACAAACCGGGGAGCTGTTTTTT.

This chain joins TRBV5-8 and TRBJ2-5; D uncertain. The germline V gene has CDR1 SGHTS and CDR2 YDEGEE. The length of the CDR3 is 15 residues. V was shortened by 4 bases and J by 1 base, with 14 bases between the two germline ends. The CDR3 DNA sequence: TGTGCCAGCAGCGGTAGGAAGTCTGTCCAAGAGACCCAGTACTTC. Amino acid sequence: CASSGRKSVQETQYF.

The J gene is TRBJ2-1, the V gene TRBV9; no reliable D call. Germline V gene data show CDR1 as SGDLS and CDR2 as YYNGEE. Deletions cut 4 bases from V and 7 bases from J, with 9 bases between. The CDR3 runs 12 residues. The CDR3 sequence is CASSFHQNEQFF. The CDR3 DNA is TGTGCCAGCAGCTTTCACCAGAATGAGCAGTTCTTC.

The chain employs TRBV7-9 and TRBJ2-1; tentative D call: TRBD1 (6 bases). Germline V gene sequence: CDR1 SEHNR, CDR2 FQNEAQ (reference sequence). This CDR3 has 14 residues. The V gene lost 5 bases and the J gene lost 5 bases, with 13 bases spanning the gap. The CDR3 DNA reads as TGTGCCAGCAGCCAGACCGAGGGGGACAATGAGCAGTTCTTC. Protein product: CASSQTEGDNEQFF.

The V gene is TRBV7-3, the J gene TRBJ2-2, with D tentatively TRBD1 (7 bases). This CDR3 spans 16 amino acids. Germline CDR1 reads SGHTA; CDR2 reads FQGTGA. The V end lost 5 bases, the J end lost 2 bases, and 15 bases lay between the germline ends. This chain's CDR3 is CASSPSTGTNTGELFF. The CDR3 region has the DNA TGTGCCAGCAGCCCCTCGACAGGGACTAACACCGGGGAGCTGTTTTTT. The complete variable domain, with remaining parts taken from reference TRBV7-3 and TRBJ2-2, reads GAGVSQTPSNKVTEKGKYVELRCDPISGHTALYWYRQSLGQGPEFLIYFQGTGAADDSGLPNDRFFAVRPEGSVSTLKIQRTERGDSAVYLCASSPSTGTNTGELFFGEGSRLTVL.

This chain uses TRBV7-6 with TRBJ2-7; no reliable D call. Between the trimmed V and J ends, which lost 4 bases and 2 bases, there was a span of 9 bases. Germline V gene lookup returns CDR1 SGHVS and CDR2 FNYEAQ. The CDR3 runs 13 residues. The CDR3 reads CASSSQGTYEQYF. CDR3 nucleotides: TGTGCCAGCAGCTCACAAGGGACCTACGAGCAGTACTTC.

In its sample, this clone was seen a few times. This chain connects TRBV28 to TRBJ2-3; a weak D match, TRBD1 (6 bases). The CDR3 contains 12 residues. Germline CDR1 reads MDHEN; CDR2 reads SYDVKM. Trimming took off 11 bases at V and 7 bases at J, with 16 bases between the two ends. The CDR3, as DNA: TGTGCCGGACAGTTGGAAGGGTATACGCAGTATTTT. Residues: CAGQLEGYTQYF.

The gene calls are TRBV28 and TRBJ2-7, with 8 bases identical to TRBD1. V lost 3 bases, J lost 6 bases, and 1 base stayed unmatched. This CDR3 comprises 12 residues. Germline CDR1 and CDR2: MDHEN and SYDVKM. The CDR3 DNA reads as TGTGCCAGCAGTTTCAGGGGGCCCGAGCAGTACGTC. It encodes CASSFRGPEQYV.

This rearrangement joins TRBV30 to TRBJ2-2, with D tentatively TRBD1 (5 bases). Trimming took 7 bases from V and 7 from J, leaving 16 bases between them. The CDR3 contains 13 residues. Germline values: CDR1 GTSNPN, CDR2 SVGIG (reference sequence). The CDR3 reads CASLAGRYGELFF. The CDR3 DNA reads TGTGCCTCCCTGGCAGGGCGCTACGGGGAGCTGTTTTTT.

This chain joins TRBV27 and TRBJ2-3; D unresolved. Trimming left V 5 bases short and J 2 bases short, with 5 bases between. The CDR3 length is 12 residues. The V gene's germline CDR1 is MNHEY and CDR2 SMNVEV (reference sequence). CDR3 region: CASSTVTDTQYF. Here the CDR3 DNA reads TGTGCCAGCAGTACCGTCACAGATACGCAGTATTTT.

The CDR3: CATLPERGGADTQYF. The CDR3 DNA follows: TGTGCCACCCTCCCCGAGCGGGGGGGAGCAGATACGCAGTATTTT. This chain connects TRBV6-5 to TRBJ2-3; the match to TRBD2 covers 10 bases. With V trimmed by 10 bases and J by 4 bases, 11 bases remained unmatched. The CDR3 loop spans 15 amino acids. Germline V CDR1 and CDR2: MNHEY, SVGAGI.

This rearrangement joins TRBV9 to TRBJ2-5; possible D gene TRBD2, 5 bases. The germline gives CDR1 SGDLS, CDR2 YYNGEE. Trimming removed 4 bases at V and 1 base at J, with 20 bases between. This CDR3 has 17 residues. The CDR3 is CASSPSGATLSQETQYF. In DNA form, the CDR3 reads TGTGCCAGCAGCCCGAGCGGCGCTACTCTCTCCCAAGAGACCCAGTACTTC.

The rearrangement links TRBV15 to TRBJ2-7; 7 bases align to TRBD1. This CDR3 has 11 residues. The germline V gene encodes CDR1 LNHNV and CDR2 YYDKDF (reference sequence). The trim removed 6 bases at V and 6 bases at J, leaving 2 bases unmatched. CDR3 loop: CATSYRGEQYF. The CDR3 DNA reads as TGTGCCACCAGTTACAGGGGCGAGCAGTACTTC.

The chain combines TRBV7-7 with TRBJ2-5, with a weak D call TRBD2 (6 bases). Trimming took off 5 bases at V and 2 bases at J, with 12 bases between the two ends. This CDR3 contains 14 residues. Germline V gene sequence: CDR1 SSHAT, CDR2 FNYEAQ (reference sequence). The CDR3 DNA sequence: TGTGCCAGCAGCCTCGGGGGACCACAAGAGACCCAGTACTTC. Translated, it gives CASSLGGPQETQYF.

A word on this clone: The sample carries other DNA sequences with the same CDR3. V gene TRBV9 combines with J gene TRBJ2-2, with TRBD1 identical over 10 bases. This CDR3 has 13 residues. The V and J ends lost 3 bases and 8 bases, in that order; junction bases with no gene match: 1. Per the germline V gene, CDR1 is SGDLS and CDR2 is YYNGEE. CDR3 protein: CASSGQGAGELFF. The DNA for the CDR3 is TGTGCCAGCAGCGGACAGGGGGCTGGGGAGCTGTTTTTT.

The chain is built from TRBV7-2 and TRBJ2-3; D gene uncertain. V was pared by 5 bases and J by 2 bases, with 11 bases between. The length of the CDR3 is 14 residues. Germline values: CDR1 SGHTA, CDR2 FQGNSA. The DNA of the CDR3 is TGTGCCAGCAGCGCGTCCCAAGACACAGATACGCAGTATTTT. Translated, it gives CASSASQDTDTQYF.

This CDR3 is CASRIEGTEAFF. The CDR3 nucleotides read TGTGCCAGCAGGATCGAGGGGACTGAAGCTTTCTTT. The J gene is TRBJ1-1, the V gene TRBV6-1; a possible D gene is TRBD1 (5 bases). The V end lost 6 bases, the J end lost 5 bases, and 10 bases lay between the germline ends. The germline V gene has CDR1 MNHNS and CDR2 SASEGT. The CDR3 has 12 residues.

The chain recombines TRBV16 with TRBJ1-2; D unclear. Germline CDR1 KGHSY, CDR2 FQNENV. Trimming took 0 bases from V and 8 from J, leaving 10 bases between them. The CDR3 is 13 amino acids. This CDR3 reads CASSQSKAGGYTF. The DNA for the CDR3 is TGTGCCAGCAGCCAATCTAAGGCCGGAGGCTACACCTTC.

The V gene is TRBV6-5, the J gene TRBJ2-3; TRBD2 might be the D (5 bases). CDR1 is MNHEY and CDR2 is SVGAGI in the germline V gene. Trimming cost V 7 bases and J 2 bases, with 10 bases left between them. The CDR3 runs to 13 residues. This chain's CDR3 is CASTLAPTDTQYF. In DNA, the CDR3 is TGTGCCAGCACTCTAGCCCCCACAGATACGCAGTATTTT.

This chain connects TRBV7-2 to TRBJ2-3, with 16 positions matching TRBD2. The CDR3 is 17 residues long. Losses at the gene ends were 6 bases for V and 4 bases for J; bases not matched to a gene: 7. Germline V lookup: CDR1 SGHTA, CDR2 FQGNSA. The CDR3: CASRSGTSGGAADTQYF. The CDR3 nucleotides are TGTGCCAGCAGGTCCGGGACTAGCGGGGGGGCAGCAGATACGCAGTATTTT.

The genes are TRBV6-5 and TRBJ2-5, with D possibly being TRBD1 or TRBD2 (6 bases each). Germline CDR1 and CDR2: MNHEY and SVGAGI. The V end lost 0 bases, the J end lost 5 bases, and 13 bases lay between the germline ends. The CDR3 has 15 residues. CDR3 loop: CASSYSGGSRETQYF. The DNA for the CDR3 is TGTGCCAGCAGTTACTCAGGGGGGAGCCGGGAGACCCAGTACTTC.

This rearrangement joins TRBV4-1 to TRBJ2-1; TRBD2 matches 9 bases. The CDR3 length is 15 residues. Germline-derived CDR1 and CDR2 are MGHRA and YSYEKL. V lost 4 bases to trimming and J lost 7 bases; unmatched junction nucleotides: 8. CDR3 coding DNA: TGCGCCAGCAGCCCCCTGTCTAGCGGGGCGAATGAGCAGTTCTTC. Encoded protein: CASSPLSSGANEQFF.

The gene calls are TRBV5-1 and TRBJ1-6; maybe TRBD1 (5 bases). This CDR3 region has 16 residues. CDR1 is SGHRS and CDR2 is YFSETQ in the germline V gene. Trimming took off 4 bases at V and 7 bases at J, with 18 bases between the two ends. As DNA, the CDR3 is TGCGCCAGCAGCCCCTGGACATTTGGGGGGAATTCACCCCTCCACTTT. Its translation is CASSPWTFGGNSPLHF.

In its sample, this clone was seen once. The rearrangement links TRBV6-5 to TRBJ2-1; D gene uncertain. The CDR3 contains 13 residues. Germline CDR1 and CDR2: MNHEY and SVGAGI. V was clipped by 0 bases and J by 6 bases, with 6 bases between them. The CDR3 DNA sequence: TGTGCCAGCAGTTACTCAATATCCAATGAGCAGTTCTTC. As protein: CASSYSISNEQFF.